The clone carrying this T cell receptor (beta chain) was detected only once. Thymus specimens were resections from corrective heart surgery. Immunologically healthy infants in Finland undergoing congenital heart defect surgery were the donors. The record originates from a study of human thymus T cells. The table came from immunoSEQ multiplex PCR; TCRdb's copy has only in-frame clones and leaves some out. Of some 130,000 clones in the sample, around 94% were seen once. The V end was cut by 5 bases, the J end by 4 bases, with 18 bases between. The CDR3 loop spans 16 amino acids. Germline V lookup: CDR1 LGHNT, CDR2 FRNRAP.

The material sequenced was thymus tissue. This chain uses TRBV12-5 with TRBJ2-1; a possible D gene is TRBD2 (6 bases). The clonotype was recovered from a boy younger than two with a congenital heart defect but otherwise immunologically healthy. CDR3 DNA sequence: TGTGCTAGTGGTCAAGCCTCTTCTAGCGAATACAATGAGCAGTTCTTC. Its protein product is CASGQASSSEYNEQFF. Supplemented by reference TRBV12-5 and TRBJ2-1, the full variable domain reads DARVTQTPRHKVTEMGQEVTMRCQPILGHNTVFWYRQTMMQGLELLAYFRNRAPLDDSGMPKDRFSAEMPDATLATLKIQPSEPRDSAVYFCASGQASSSEYNEQFFGPGTRLTVL.